The rows below give T cell receptor beta chains drawn from one sample of a study of T cell repertoires in cytomegalovirus infection. TCRdb re-derived calls from the reads in MiXCR, one entry per CDR3 protein. The sample has about 150,000 distinct CDR3 sequences; about 32% are singletons. Antigens for these TCRs are unknown. Sequencing was performed on CD8+ T cells from cultured PBMCs, taken from culture after CMV antigen stimulation. These receptors were obtained from a human donor in good health (CMV status not recorded). Some clones in this sample may be carry-over from other donors' samples. CDR3s include the opening cysteine and the closing phenylalanine or tryptophan. The order of the fields is clone size, V gene, J gene, CDR3 protein. Some rows have no size entry. The others give once, few or many, or a class for an expanded clone.

NA	TRBV27	TRBJ1-1	CASSLRTGYTEAFF
few	TRBV27	TRBJ2-2	CASSSRRGYTGELFF
many	TRBV12-3/TRBV12-4	TRBJ2-3	CASSLVGLGADTQYF
NA	TRBV3-1	TRBJ2-1	CASSLSGGAWNEQFF
many	TRBV7-8	TRBJ2-7	CASSLTGVDEQYF
NA	TRBV2	TRBJ2-2	CASSVGGPELFF
few	TRBV28	TRBJ1-2	CASSGQGRTYGYTF
NA	TRBV20-1	TRBJ1-2	CSASVLFPGDGYTF
many	TRBV29-1	TRBJ1-4	CSVTRNEKLFF
NA	TRBV25-1	TRBJ2-7	CASSNRAGYEQYF
few	TRBV12-3/TRBV12-4	TRBJ1-2	CASSSDILSGYGYTF